The TCR beta chain described here comes from a study of molecular identifiers for immune sequencing clone quantification. The CDR3 runs to 12 residues. Germline V gene lookup returns CDR1 LNHDA and CDR2 SQIVND (reference sequence). V was pared by 6 bases and J by 3 bases, with 2 bases of the junction left unmatched. This clonotype was found a few times. This could be a read error, since a much larger clone is one nucleotide away. As the CDR3 is not closed by the conserved phenylalanine or tryptophan, this likely results from a read error. TCRdb passed the PCR reads through MiXCR, listing each CDR3 protein once. The data show about 640,000 distinct CDR3 sequences, 20% seen once.

Input material: naive CD8+ T cells from blood, with Jurkat cell RNA spiked in. Described subset: FACS-sorted CD8+CD4-CCR7+CD45RA+ naive T cells. This TCR was recovered from a human donor in good health. Some libraries in this study had Jurkat cell RNA spiked in. The V and J genes are TRBV19 and TRBJ2-7; 7 bases are a match to TRBD1. The CDR3 loop is CASRGQSYEQYL. The CDR3 coding sequence is TGTGCCAGTAGGGGACAGAGCTACGAGCAGTACCTC.